Sequencing of this T cell receptor beta chain was carried out in a study of persistence of HIV-infected CD4 T cells. Germline lookup yields CDR1 SGHVS and CDR2 FQNEAQ. Trimming took off 2 bases at V and 2 bases at J, with 18 bases between the two ends. This CDR3 is 17 amino acids long. The immunoSEQ assay was version 4, run in survey mode. Sequencing was performed with immunoSEQ multiplex PCR; in TCRdb, only in-frame clones are kept and a portion is missing. In the table there are tens of thousands of clones, roughly four fifths of which are singletons. Details on this clone: The target antigen is unknown.

Stimulation used 10 ug/mL lysate from CMV-infected fibroblasts. Sorted nonresponding memory CD4+ T cells were CD40L-negative, CD69-negative, CD45RO-high. Donors had undetectable plasma HIV-1 RNA, under 50 copies/mL, for 4+ years. The V and J genes are TRBV7-8 and TRBJ1-2; D not certain. The sequencing here drew on CD4+ T cells sorted from PBMCs after 18-hour stimulation, taken from a patient who received antiretroviral therapy. This clonotype originated in an adult man with HIV who was CMV-seropositive. The CDR3 nucleotides are TGTGCCAGCAGCTTATCCTCCGGGTACTTGTCCAACTATGGCTACACCTTC. As protein: CASSLSSGYLSNYGYTF.